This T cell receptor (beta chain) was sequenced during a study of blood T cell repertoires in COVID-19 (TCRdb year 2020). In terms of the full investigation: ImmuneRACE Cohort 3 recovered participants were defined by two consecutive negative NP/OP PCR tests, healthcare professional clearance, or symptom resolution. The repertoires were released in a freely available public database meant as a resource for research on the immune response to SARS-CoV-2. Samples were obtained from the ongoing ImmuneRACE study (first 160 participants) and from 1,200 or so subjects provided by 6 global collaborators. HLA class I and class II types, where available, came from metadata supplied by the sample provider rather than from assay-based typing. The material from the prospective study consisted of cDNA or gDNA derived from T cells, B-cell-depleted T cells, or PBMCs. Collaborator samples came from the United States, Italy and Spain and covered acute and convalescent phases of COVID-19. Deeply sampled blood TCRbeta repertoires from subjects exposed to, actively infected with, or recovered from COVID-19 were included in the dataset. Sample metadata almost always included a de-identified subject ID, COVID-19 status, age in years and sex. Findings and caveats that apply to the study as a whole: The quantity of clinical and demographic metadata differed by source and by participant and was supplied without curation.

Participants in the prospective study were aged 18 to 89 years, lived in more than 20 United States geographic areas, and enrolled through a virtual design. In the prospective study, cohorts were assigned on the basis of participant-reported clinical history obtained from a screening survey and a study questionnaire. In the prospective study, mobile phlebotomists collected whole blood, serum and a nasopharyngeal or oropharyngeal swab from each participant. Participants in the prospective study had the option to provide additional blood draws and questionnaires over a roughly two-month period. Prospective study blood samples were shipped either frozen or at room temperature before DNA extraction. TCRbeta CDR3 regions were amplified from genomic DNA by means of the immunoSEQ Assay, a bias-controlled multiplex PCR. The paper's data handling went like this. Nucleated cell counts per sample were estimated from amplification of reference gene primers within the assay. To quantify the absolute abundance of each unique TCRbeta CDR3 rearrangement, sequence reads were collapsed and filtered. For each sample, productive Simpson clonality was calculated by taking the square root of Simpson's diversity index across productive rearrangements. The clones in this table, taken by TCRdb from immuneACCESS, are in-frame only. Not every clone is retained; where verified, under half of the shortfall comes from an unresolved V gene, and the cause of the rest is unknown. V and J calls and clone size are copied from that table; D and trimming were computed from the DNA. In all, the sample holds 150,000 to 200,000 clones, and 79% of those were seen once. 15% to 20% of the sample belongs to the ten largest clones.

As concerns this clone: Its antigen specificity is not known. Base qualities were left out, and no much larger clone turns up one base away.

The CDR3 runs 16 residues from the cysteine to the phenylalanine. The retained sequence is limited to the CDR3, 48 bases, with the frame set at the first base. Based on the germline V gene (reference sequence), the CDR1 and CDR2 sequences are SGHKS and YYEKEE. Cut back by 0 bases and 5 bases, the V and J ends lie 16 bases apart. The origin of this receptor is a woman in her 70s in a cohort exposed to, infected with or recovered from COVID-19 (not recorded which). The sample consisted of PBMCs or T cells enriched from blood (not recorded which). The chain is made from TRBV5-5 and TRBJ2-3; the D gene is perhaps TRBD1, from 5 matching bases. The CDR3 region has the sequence CASSLVLAGLKDTQYF. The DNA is TGTGCCAGCAGCTTGGTATTGGCAGGGTTGAAAGATACGCAGTATTTT.